This T cell receptor beta chain was retrieved from a study of sequential checkpoint blockade in melanoma. Across the study: Arm A got nivolumab then ipilimumab; arm B the reverse, 1:1. Maintenance nivolumab came after either treatment sequence.

Data came from immunoSEQ multiplex PCR; TCRdb stores just in-frame clones and leaves some out. Among more than 10,000 clones, approximately 76% were seen once, and the ten largest hold roughly half. Treatment indicated: randomized to nivolumab then ipilimumab (arm A) or the reverse (arm B). Patients had received no earlier DNA-damaging chemotherapy. PBMC sorting kept live CD3+CD8+ cells without CD19 or CD56. The material sequenced was CD8+ T cells sorted from blood (inferred from file names), taken from a patient given nivolumab and ipilimumab in sequence. The receptor comes from a human patient with melanoma. Some clones in this sample may be carry-over from other donors' samples.

DNA of the CDR3: TGTGCCAGCAGCTTATCTTATGGCCAGACCTACGAGCAGTACTTC. It encodes CASSLSYGQTYEQYF. The chain couples TRBV7-6 to TRBJ2-7, with unresolved D. Trimming stripped 2 bases from V and 2 bases from J, with 13 bases between. The CDR3 is made up of 15 amino acids. Germline V gene sequence: CDR1 SGHVS, CDR2 FNYEAQ.